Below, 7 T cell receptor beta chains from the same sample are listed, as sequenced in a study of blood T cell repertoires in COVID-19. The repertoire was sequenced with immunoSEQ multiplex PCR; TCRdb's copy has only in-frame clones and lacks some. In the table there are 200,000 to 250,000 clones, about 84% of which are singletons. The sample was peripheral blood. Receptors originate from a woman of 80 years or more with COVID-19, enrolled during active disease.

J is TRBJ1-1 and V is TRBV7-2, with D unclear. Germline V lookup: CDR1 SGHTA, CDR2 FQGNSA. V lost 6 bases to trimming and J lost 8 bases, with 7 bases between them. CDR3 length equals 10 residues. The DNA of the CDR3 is TGTGCCAGCAGTTCCCAGGAAGCTTTCTTT. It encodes CASSSQEAFF. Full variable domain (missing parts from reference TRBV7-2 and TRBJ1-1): GAGVSQSPSNKVTEKGKDVELRCDPISGHTALYWYRQSLGQGLEFLIYFQGNSAPDKSGLPSDRFSAERTGGSVSTLTIQRTQQEDSAVYLCASSSQEAFFGQGTRLTVV.

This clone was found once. Here the CDR3 reads CASSLVGTSGGDTQYF. The CDR3 bases are TGTGCCAGCAGCTTAGTCGGGACTAGCGGTGGAGATACGCAGTATTTT. This sequence joins TRBV7-2 and TRBJ2-3, with TRBD2 matching over 11 bases. The CDR3 contains 16 residues. V shed 1 base and J 5 bases; nucleotides not matched to a gene: 5. Per the germline V gene, CDR1 is SGHTA and CDR2 is FQGNSA.

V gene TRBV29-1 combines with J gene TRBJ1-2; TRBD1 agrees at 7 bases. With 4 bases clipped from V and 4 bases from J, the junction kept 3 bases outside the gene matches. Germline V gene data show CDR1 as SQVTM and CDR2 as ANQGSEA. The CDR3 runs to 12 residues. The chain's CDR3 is CSVGGQSYGYTF. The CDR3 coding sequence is TGCAGCGTTGGGGGACAGTCCTATGGCTACACCTTC.

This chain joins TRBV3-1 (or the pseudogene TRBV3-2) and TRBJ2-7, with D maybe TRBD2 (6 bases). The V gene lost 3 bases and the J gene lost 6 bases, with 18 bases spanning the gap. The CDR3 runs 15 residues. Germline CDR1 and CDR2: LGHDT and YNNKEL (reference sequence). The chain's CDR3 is CASSQAGRGRLEQYF. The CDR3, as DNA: TGTGCCAGCAGCCAGGCCGGGCGGGGACGCCTCGAGCAGTACTTC.

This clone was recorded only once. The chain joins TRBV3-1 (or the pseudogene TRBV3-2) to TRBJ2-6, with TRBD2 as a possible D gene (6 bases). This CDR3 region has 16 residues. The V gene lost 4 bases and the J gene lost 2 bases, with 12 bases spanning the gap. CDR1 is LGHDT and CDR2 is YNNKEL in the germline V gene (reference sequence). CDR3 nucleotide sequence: TGTGCCAGCAGCCTATCACGGGGGACTGGGGCCAACGTCCTGACTTTC. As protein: CASSLSRGTGANVLTF.

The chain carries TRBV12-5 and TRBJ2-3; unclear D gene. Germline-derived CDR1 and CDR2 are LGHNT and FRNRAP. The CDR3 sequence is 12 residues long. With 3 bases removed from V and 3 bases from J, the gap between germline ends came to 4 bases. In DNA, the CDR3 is TGTGCTAGTGGTTTCGGTACAGATACGCAGTATTTT. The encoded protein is CASGFGTDTQYF. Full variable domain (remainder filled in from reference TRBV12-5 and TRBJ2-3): DARVTQTPRHKVTEMGQEVTMRCQPILGHNTVFWYRQTMMQGLELLAYFRNRAPLDDSGMPKDRFSAEMPDATLATLKIQPSEPRDSAVYFCASGFGTDTQYFGPGTRLTVL.

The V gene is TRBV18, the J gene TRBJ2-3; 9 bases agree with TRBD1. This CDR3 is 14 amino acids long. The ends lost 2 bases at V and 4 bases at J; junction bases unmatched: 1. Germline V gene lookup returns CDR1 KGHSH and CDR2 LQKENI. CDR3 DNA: TGTGCCAGCTCACCAACAGGGGGCCCAGATACGCAGTATTTT. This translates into CASSPTGGPDTQYF.